This T cell receptor (beta chain) was recovered during a study of T cell changes during pregnancy in multiple sclerosis. This table comes from immunoSEQ multiplex PCR, and its TCRdb copy is limited to in-frame clones, with some not included. The profile shows tens of thousands of clones, roughly 93% of them singletons. This CDR3 is 14 amino acids long. From germline, CDR1 is LNHDA and CDR2 SQIVND (reference sequence). Trimming left V 9 bases short and J 0 bases short, with 11 bases between. Sequenced here: peripheral blood, sampled in the second trimester of pregnancy. The chain has TRBV19 and TRBJ2-2, with D perhaps matching TRBD2 (6 bases). This clonotype was obtained from a female donor with multiple sclerosis, enrolled in a pregnancy study. CDR3 in amino acids: CARAGTANTGELFF. CDR3 in DNA: TGTGCCAGAGCCGGGACTGCGAACACCGGGGAGCTGTTTTTT. The full variable domain, completed using reference TRBV19 and TRBJ2-2, is DGGITQSPKYLFRKEGQNVTLSCEQNLNHDAMYWYRQDPGQGLRLIYYSQIVNDFQKGDIAEGYSVSREKKESFPLTVTSAQKNPTAFYLCARAGTANTGELFFGEGSRLTVL.